This T cell receptor (beta chain) derives from a study of T cell responses to AZD1222 COVID-19 vaccine. Study-level background: Analyses pooled second doses at about 4 or about 12 weeks. Study results and limitations: Within unmutated variant regions lay the reported targets of nearly half of spike-specific TCRs. Donors in the cohort were predominantly white British and more often female, and clonal diversity was possibly underestimated. Baseline testing showed seropositivity in only six or seven AZD1222 recipients.

On this clone: The antigen remains undetermined.

The CDR3 runs 13 residues. Trimming pared 0 bases from V and 1 base from J, leaving 3 bases between. The germline V gene encodes CDR1 MNHEY and CDR2 SVGAGI. TCRdb's copy holds only in-frame clones and misses some; the assay was immunoSEQ multiplex PCR. The table has around 110,000 clones, 90% to 95% seen once. The material sequenced was peripheral blood, taken on day 0 of AZD1222 vaccination. The chain is built from TRBV6-5 and TRBJ2-5; no definite D call. The clonotype was recovered from an adult in good health. The CDR3 DNA sequence: TGTGCCAGCAGTTACTCGTCCCAAGAGACCCAGTACTTC. Amino acids: CASSYSSQETQYF.